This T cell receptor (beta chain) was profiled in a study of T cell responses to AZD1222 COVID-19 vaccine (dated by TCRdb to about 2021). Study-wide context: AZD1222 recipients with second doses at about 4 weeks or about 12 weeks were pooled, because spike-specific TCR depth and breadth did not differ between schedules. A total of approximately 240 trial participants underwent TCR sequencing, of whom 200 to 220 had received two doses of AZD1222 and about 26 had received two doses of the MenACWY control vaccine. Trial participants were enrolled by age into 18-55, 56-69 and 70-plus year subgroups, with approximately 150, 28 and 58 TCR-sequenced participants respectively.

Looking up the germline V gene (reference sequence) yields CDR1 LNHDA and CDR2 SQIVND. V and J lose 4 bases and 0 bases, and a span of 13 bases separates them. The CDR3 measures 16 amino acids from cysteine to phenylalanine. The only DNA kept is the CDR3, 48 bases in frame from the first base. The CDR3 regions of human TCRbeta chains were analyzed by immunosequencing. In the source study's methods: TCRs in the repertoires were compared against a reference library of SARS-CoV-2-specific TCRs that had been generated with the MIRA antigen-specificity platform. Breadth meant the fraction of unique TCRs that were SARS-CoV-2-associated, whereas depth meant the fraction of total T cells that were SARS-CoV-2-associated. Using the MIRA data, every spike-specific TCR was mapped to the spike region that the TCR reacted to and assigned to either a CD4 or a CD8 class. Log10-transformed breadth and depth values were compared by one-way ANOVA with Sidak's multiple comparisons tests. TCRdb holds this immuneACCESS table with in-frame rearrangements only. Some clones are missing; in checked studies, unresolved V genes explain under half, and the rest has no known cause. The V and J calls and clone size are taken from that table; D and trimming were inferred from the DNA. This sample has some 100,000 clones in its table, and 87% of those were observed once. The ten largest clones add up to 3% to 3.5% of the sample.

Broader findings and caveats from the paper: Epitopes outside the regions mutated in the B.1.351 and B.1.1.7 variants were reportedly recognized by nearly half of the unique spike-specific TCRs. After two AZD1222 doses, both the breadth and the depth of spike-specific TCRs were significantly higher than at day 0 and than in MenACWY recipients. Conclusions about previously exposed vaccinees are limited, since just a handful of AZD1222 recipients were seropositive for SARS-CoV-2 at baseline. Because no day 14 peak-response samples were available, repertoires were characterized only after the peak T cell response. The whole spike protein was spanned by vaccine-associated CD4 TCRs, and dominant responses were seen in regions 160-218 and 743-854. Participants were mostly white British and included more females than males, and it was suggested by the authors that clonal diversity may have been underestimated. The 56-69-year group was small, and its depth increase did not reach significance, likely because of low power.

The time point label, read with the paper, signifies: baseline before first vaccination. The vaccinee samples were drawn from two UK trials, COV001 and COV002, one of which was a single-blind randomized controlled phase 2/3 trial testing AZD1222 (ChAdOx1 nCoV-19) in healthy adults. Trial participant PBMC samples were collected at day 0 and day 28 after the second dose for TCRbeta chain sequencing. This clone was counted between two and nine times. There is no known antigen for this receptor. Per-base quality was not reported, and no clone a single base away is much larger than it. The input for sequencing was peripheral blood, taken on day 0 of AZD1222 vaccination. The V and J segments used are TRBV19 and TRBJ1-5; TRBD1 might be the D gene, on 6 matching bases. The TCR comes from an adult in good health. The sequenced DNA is TGTGCCAGTAGTACAGGGACACCTTATAGCAATCAGCCCCAGCATTTT. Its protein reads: CASSTGTPYSNQPQHF.